A single sample gave rise to the 10 T cell receptor beta chains below, sequenced in a study of T cell repertoires in cytomegalovirus infection. No antigen has been identified for these receptors. TCRdb reanalysed the reads using MiXCR and keeps one entry per CDR3 protein. The sample carries approximately 770,000 distinct CDR3 sequences, about 29% recorded once. The sample here was cultured CD8+ T cells from PBMCs, taken from culture after CMV antigen stimulation. The source is a human donor in good health (CMV status not recorded). Some clones in this sample may be carry-over from other donors' samples.

This clonotype was seen only a few times. This rearrangement joins TRBV6-1 to TRBJ1-2, with D uncertain. The V gene lost 2 bases and the J gene lost 4 bases, with 14 bases spanning the gap. This CDR3 contains 15 residues. Germline V lookup: CDR1 MNHNS, CDR2 SASEGT. The CDR3 DNA follows: TGTGCCAGCAGTGAATTTTCGTGGCAGAGCTATGGCTACACCTTC. Translated: CASSEFSWQSYGYTF.

The V gene is TRBV5-6, the J gene TRBJ1-1, with 7 bases matching TRBD1. The CDR3 sequence is 16 residues long. The junction had 9 bases not matched to a gene; V was cut back by 0 bases and J by 4 bases. Germline V gene data show CDR1 as SGHDT and CDR2 as YYEEEE. As DNA, the CDR3 is TGTGCCAGCAGCTTGGGCCAGGGGGTAGGTGGCACTGAAGCTTTCTTT. Protein sequence: CASSLGQGVGGTEAFF.

V and J are TRBV6-6 and TRBJ1-4, with unresolved D. Trimming took 2 bases from V and 4 from J, leaving 11 bases between them. The CDR3 has 15 residues. Germline CDR1 MNHNY, CDR2 SVGAGI (reference sequence). The CDR3 spells CASSYSEQSNEKLFF. The CDR3 DNA sequence: TGTGCCAGCAGTTACAGCGAGCAGAGTAATGAAAAACTGTTTTTT.

V and J are TRBV27 and TRBJ2-3, with D maybe TRBD2 (7 bases). The CDR3 is 18 amino acids. V was clipped by 2 bases and J by 5 bases, with 23 bases between them. Germline CDR1 MNHEY, CDR2 SMNVEV (reference sequence). Here the CDR3 reads CASSLLRGGAGAGDTQYF. Here the CDR3 DNA reads TGTGCCAGCAGTTTACTTCGTGGGGGGGCGGGGGCTGGAGATACGCAGTATTTT.

This clonotype turned up a few times. The V gene is TRBV7-9, the J gene TRBJ1-1; possible D gene TRBD1, 6 bases. V gave up 6 bases and J gave up 2 bases, with 13 bases separating them. The length of the CDR3 is 14 residues. Germline V CDR1 and CDR2: SEHNR, FQNEAQ (reference sequence). CDR3: CASSTGQRNTEAFF. CDR3 nucleotides: TGTGCCAGCAGTACTGGACAGAGAAACACTGAAGCTTTCTTT.

This clonotype was recorded a few times. One end of the junction does not line up with germline, which may come from a read error. V is TRBV7-6 and J is TRBJ2-2; D is perhaps TRBD1 or TRBD2 (6 bases each). From germline, CDR1 is SGHVS and CDR2 FNYEAQ. This CDR3 is 15 amino acids long. Here the CDR3 reads CASSLEGEETGELFF. Written as DNA, the CDR3 is TGTGCCAGCAGTTTAGAGGGGGAGGAGACCGGGGAGCTGTTTTTT.

V is TRBV15 and J is TRBJ1-5; the D is unclear. The length of the CDR3 is 15 residues. CDR1 is LNHNV, CDR2 YYDKDF, per germline (reference sequence). With 3 bases removed from V and 8 bases from J, the gap between germline ends came to 17 bases. In nucleotides, the CDR3 is TGTGCCACCAGCAGCTCTACCGATTTGGAAAAGCCCCAGCATTTT. It translates to CATSSSTDLEKPQHF.

The chain joins TRBV6-2 or TRBV6-3 to TRBJ2-5; 8 nucleotides line up with TRBD2. CDR3 size: 17 residues. The V and J ends lost 6 bases and 2 bases, in that order; junction bases with no gene match: 14. The V gene's germline CDR1 is MNHEY and CDR2 SVGEGT. CDR3 in DNA: TGTGCCAGCAGAGCGGGGGCCCTAGCGGGTTATCAAGAGACCCAGTACTTC. Translated: CASRAGALAGYQETQYF.

This clonotype showed up just once. A read error is possible here, since a much larger clone lies one base away. V usage is TRBV6-6 and J usage is TRBJ1-1, with 7 bases fitting TRBD1. Germline V gene sequence: CDR1 MNHNY, CDR2 SVGAGI (reference sequence). The CDR3 contains 14 residues. The CDR3 protein is CAGSRQGMNTEAFF. Here the CDR3 DNA reads TGTGCCGGCAGTCGACAGGGAATGAACACTGAAGCTTTCTTT.

This sequence joins TRBV9 and TRBJ2-1; 11 bases fit TRBD2. CDR3 length: 15 residues. Trimming at V came to 0 bases and at J to 7 bases, leaving 3 bases not matched to a gene. The V gene's germline CDR1 is SGDLS and CDR2 YYNGEE. CDR3: CASSVEVAGGNEQFF. The CDR3 nucleotides are TGTGCCAGCAGCGTAGAGGTAGCGGGGGGGAATGAGCAGTTCTTC.